The entry that follows covers one TCR beta chain sequence. There are 14 residues in the CDR3. Trimming pared 4 bases from V and 5 bases from J, leaving 15 bases between. Germline V gene lookup returns CDR1 SEHNR and CDR2 FQNEAQ (reference sequence). The sample originates from a study of blood T cell repertoires in COVID-19. Overall study: PBMCs, B-cell-depleted T cells, or T cells were the source of the cDNA or gDNA that made up the material.

Produced via immunoSEQ multiplex PCR; TCRdb's table is partial and in-frame only. The sample consists of about 180,000 clones, about 86% of them appearing once. This TCR derives from a woman in her 70s with COVID-19, enrolled during active disease. Material for sequencing was peripheral blood. The chain carries TRBV7-9 and TRBJ2-7, with a weak D call TRBD1 (5 bases). CDR3 region: CASSSPGHSNEQYF. CDR3 in DNA: TGTGCCAGCAGCTCACCTGGACATTCCAACGAGCAGTACTTC. Drawing the rest from reference TRBV7-9 and TRBJ2-7, the complete variable domain is DTGVSQNPRHKITKRGQNVTFRCDPISEHNRLYWYRQTLGQGPEFLTYFQNEAQLEKSRLLSDRFSAERPKGSFSTLEIQRTEQGDSAMYLCASSSPGHSNEQYFGPGTRLTVT.